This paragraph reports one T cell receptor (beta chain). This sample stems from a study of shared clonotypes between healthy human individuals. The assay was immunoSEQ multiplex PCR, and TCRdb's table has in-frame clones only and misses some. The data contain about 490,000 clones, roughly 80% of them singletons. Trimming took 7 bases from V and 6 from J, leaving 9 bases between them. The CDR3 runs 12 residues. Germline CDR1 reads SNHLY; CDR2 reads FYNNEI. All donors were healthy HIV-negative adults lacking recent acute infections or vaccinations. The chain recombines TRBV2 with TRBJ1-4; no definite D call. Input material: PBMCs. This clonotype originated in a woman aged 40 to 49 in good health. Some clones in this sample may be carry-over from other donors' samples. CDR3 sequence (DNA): TGTGCCAGCATTGACTCTTATGAAAAACTGTTTTTT. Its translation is CASIDSYEKLFF.